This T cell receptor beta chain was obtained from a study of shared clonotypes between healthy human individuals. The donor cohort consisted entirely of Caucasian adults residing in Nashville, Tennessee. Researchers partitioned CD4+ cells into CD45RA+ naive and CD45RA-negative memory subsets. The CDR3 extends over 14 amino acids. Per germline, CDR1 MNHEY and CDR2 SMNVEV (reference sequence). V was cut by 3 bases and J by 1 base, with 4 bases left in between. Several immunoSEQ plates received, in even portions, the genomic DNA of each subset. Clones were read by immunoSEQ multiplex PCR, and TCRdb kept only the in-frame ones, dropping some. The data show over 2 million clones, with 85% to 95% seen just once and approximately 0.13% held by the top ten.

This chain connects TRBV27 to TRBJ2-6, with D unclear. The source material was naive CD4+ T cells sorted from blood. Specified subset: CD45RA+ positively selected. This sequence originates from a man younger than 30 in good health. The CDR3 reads CASSLRSGANVLTF. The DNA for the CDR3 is TGTGCCAGCAGTTTGAGATCTGGGGCCAACGTCCTGACTTTC.